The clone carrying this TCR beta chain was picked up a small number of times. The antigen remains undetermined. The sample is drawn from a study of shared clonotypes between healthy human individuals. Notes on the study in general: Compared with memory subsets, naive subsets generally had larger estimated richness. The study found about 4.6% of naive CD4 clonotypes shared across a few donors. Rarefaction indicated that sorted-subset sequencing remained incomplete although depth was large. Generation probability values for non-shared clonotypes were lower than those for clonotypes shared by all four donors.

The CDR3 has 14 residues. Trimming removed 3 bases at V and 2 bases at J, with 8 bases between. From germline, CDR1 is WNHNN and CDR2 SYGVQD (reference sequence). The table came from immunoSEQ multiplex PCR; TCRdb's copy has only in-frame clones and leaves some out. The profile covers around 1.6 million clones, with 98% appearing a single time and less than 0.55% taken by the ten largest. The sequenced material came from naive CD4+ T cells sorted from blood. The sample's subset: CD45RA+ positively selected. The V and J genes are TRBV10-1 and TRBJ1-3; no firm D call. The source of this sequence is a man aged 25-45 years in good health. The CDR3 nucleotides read TGCGCCAGCAGTGACCGTGGGCCTGGAAACACCATATATTTT. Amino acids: CASSDRGPGNTIYF.